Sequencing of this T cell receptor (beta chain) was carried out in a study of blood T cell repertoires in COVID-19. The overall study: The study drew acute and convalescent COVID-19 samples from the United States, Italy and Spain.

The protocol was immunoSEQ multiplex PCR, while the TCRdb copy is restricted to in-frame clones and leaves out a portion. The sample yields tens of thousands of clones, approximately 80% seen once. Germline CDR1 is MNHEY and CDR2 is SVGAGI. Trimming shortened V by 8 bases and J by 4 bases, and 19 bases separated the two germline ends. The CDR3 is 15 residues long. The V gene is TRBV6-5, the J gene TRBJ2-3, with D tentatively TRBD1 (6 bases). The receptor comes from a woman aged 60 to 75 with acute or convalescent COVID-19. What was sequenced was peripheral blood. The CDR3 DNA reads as TGTGCCAGCCGGCGGGTGGGGACATCCCCAGATACGCAGTATTTT. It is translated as CASRRVGTSPDTQYF.